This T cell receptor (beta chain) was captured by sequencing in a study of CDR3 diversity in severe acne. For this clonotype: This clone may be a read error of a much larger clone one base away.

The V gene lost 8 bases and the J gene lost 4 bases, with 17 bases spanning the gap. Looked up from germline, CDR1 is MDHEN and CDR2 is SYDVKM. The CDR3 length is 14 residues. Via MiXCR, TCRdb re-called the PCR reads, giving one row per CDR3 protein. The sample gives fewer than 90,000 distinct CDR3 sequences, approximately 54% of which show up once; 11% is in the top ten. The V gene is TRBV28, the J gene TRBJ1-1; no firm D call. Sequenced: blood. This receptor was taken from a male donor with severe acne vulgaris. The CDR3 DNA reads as TGTGCCAGCGCCCCCGGACGGTTGAGCACTGAAGCTTTCTTT. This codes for CASAPGRLSTEAFF.